This T cell receptor beta chain was sequenced during a study of control samples from healthy donors and cancer patients (dated by TCRdb to the early 2020s). Trimming at the junction amounts to 5 bases on V and 2 bases on J, and the germline ends lie 13 bases apart. CDR1 and CDR2 are drawn from the germline V gene: WSHSY, SAAADI. Spanning cysteine to phenylalanine, the CDR3 consists of 14 amino acids. Solely the CDR3 DNA is kept, with 42 bases framed from the first base. As to this clone: Its target antigen remains unknown. No quality values exist for individual bases; no much larger clone is one base distant.

Receptors were amplified or captured by the immunoSEQ multiplex PCR assay. TCRdb took this table from immuneACCESS and kept in-frame rearrangements with V and J called. Such tables lack part of the clones; where checked against another copy, unresolved V genes explain under half of the gap, and the rest is unexplained. The sample table shows about 130,000 clones, and 85% to 95% are seen once. Around 8.9% of the sample goes to the ten largest clones. The sequenced sample consisted of blood. This TCR was sampled from a man between 18 and 29 years old in good health. The chain uses TRBV10-2 and TRBJ2-7; there is no confident call for the D gene. The CDR3 has the sequence CASSPERNTYEQYF. The sequenced DNA is TGCGCCAGCAGTCCTGAACGGAATACCTACGAGCAGTACTTC.